Shown below are 30 T cell receptor beta chains from a single sample sequenced in a study of regulatory T cells in long-lasting Graves disease. Time point defined: newly diagnosed GD, antithyroid drugs for less than 3 months. RNA isolated from PBMCs was used to make the TCR library. iRepertoire HTBI primers and Arm-PCR of CDR3 regions built TCR beta libraries. TCRdb reanalysed the multiplex PCR reads using MiXCR and keeps one entry per CDR3 protein. Here the sample spans 350,000 to 450,000 distinct CDR3 sequences, approximately 10% being singletons. These data were also reused for a study on T cells in Graves' hyperthyroidism and ophthalmopathy.

Sequencing used peripheral blood mononuclear cells (PBMCs), obtained at new diagnosis, from a patient treated with antithyroid drugs. The receptors originated from a young woman with Graves disease.

This clonotype was seen a handful of times. The chain couples TRBV4-3 to TRBJ2-7; 9 bases line up with TRBD2. The ends lost 0 bases at V and 4 bases at J; junction bases unmatched: 4. Per the germline V gene, CDR1 is LGHNA and CDR2 is YSLEER. This CDR3 comprises 15 residues. This CDR3 is CASSQETSGAYEQYF. DNA of the CDR3: TGCGCCAGCAGCCAAGAGACTAGCGGTGCGTACGAGCAGTACTTC.

This clonotype was observed many times. V gene TRBV28 combines with J gene TRBJ2-2; D could derive from TRBD1 or TRBD2 (5 bases each). This CDR3 region has 14 residues. V gave up 6 bases and J gave up 6 bases, with 14 bases separating them. Germline CDR1 reads MDHEN; CDR2 reads SYDVKM. The CDR3 spells CASSGAADAGELFF. The DNA for the CDR3 is TGTGCCAGCAGCGGGGCGGCTGACGCCGGGGAGCTGTTTTTT.

Many counts were recorded for this clonotype. V gene TRBV6-1 combines with J gene TRBJ1-2; weak D call: TRBD1 (5 bases). Trimming stripped 7 bases from V and 2 bases from J, with 14 bases between. The CDR3 runs to 14 residues. The V gene's germline CDR1 is MNHNS and CDR2 SASEGT. The CDR3 DNA reads TGTGCCAGCACCAGACAGAAAGTAAACTATGGCTACACCTTC. It codes for CASTRQKVNYGYTF.

This clonotype was detected ten times or more. J is TRBJ1-5 and V is TRBV2; D may be TRBD1 (6 bases). Looked up from germline, CDR1 is SNHLY and CDR2 is FYNNEI. The CDR3 spans 15 residues. Between the trimmed V and J ends, which lost 2 bases and 11 bases, there was a span of 19 bases. CDR3 DNA sequence: TGTGCCAGCAGTGAAACAGGGCCCCCACTGACGGCCCAGCATTTT. Protein sequence: CASSETGPPLTAQHF.

This clonotype was seen repeatedly, ten times or more. V and J are TRBV6-1 and TRBJ1-2; D not resolved. Trimming took 10 bases from V and 5 from J, leaving 14 bases between them. The length of the CDR3 is 12 residues. Germline V gene data show CDR1 as MNHNS and CDR2 as SASEGT. CDR3 coding DNA: TGTGCCACCTCAGCGGCTTTGTATGGCTACACCTTC. This codes for CATSAALYGYTF.

Turning to this clonotype: A read error may explain this, as a much larger clone is one base away. V and J are TRBV7-9 and TRBJ2-1, with D perhaps matching TRBD1 (5 bases). Germline V gene lookup returns CDR1 SEHNR and CDR2 FQNEAQ (reference sequence). Deletions cut 4 bases from V and 6 bases from J, with 13 bases between. CDR3 size: 14 residues. This CDR3 is CASSWAGLANEQFF. CDR3 nucleotides: TGTGCCAGCAGCTGGGCAGGGCTTGCCAATGAGCAGTTCTTC. The variable domain in full, completed from reference TRBV7-9 and TRBJ2-1, reads DTGVSQNPRHKITKRGQNVTFRCDPISEHNRLYWYRQTLGQGPEFLTYFQNEAQLEKSRLLSDRFSAERPKGSFSTLEIQRTEQGDSAMYLCASSWAGLANEQFFGPGTRLTVL.

The chain links TRBV12-5 to TRBJ2-5, with D possibly TRBD2 on 6 matching bases. The germline CDR1 and CDR2 sequences are LGHNT and FRNRAP. The CDR3 spans 16 residues. Trimming removed 3 bases from V and 5 bases from J, with 19 bases in between. The DNA for the CDR3 is TGTGCTAGTGGTTTTCAGACGGGAGTGGTACCGGAGACCCAGTACTTC. It translates to CASGFQTGVVPETQYF.

V usage is TRBV4-3 and J usage is TRBJ1-2; D possibly corresponds to TRBD1 (5 bases). V gave up 0 bases and J gave up 4 bases, with 18 bases separating them. Germline V CDR1 and CDR2: LGHNA, YSLEER. The CDR3 extends over 17 amino acids. The CDR3 DNA reads TGCGCCAGCAGCCAAGACCCTTCCGGGGGTTTCGGCTATGGCTACACCTTC. Translation gives CASSQDPSGGFGYGYTF.

This clonotype appeared many times. The chain carries TRBV2 and TRBJ2-2; D is uncertain. This CDR3 region has 13 residues. Trimming removed 2 bases at V and 6 bases at J, with 7 bases between. Germline assignment: CDR1 SNHLY and CDR2 FYNNEI. The CDR3 here is CASSERSAGELFF. The CDR3 DNA is TGTGCCAGCAGTGAACGGAGCGCCGGGGAGCTGTTTTTT.

This clonotype was detected many times. This chain connects TRBV5-1 to TRBJ1-1; D is ambiguous. Between the trimmed V and J ends, which lost 1 base and 1 base, there was a span of 11 bases. Looked up from germline, CDR1 is SGHRS and CDR2 is YFSETQ. This CDR3 has 15 residues. The CDR3 spells CASSLWSLGNTEAFF. CDR3 bases: TGCGCCAGCAGCTTGTGGAGCTTGGGGAACACTGAAGCTTTCTTT.

A note on this clonotype: Possible read error: a much larger clone is one base away. The chain is built from TRBV6-2 or TRBV6-3 and TRBJ2-7, with TRBD1 as a possible D gene (5 bases). Trimming took off 5 bases at V and 6 bases at J, with 14 bases between the two ends. The germline gives CDR1 MNHEY, CDR2 SVGEGT. The CDR3 runs 13 residues. CDR3 protein: CASSVDGAGEQYF. CDR3 DNA: TGTGCCAGCAGTGTAGATGGGGCCGGCGAGCAGTACTTC.

This clonotype showed up many times. The chain employs TRBV3-2 and TRBJ1-2. TRBV3-2 counts as a pseudogene. The CDR3 is 14 residues long. The CDR3 coding sequence is TGTGCCAGCAGCCAAGATACGCCGAACTATGGCTACACCTTC. Its protein is CASSQDTPNYGYTF.

The sample holds a few counts of this clonotype. The V and J genes are TRBV6-5 and TRBJ2-2; a weak D match, TRBD1 (5 bases). The length of the CDR3 is 14 residues. CDR1 and CDR2 from the germline V gene are MNHEY and SVGAGI. The V end lost 2 bases, the J end lost 4 bases, and 8 bases lay between the germline ends. The CDR3 here is CASSYETATGELFF. DNA of the CDR3: TGTGCCAGCAGTTACGAGACAGCCACCGGGGAGCTGTTTTTT.

This clonotype appeared many times. The chain employs TRBV12-3 or TRBV12-4 and TRBJ2-1, with a possible D match to TRBD2 (6 bases). V shed 6 bases and J shed 4 bases, with 19 bases lying between them. This CDR3 has 16 residues. The CDR3 sequence is CASSYPRWGEYNEQFF. In DNA form, the CDR3 reads TGTGCCAGCAGCTACCCTCGGTGGGGGGAGTACAATGAGCAGTTCTTC.

In its sample, this clonotype was seen many times. CDR3 in DNA: TGCGCCAGCAGCAACAACTACGAGCAGTACTTC. Amino acids: CASSNNYEQYF. The chain couples TRBV5-1 to TRBJ2-7; unclear D gene. The CDR3 runs to 11 residues. The germline V gene has CDR1 SGHRS and CDR2 YFSETQ. V was pared by 4 bases and J by 3 bases, with 5 bases between. Combining the CDR3 with reference TRBV5-1 and TRBJ2-7 gives the whole variable domain KAGVTQTPRYLIKTRGQQVTLSCSPISGHRSVSWYQQTPGQGLQFLFEYFSETQRNKGNFPGRFSGRQFSNSRSEMNVSTLELGDSALYLCASSNNYEQYFGPGTRLTVT.

This clonotype appeared many times. This chain joins TRBV2 and TRBJ1-1; 9 bases match TRBD1. Germline loops: CDR1 SNHLY, CDR2 FYNNEI. J gave up 3 bases and V 10 bases, and 6 bases lay outside the gene matches. There are 13 residues in the CDR3. The CDR3 DNA sequence: TGTGCCACCGGGACAGGGAGGTACACTGAAGCTTTCTTT. Protein: CATGTGRYTEAFF.

The table lists this clonotype with many counts. The chain carries TRBV10-2 and TRBJ1-1; 8 bases map to TRBD1. With V trimmed by 4 bases and J by 4 bases, 5 bases remained unmatched. CDR3 length: 14 amino acids. Germline CDR1 is WSHSY and CDR2 is SAAADI. CDR3 sequence: CASSAQGASTEAFF. The DNA for the CDR3 is TGCGCCAGCAGTGCCCAGGGGGCGTCCACTGAAGCTTTCTTT.

V is TRBV5-6 and J is TRBJ1-5, with 9 bases lining up with TRBD1. After removal of 4 bases from V and 5 bases from J, the junction contained 4 bases not matched to a gene. Per the germline V gene, CDR1 is SGHDT and CDR2 is YYEEEE. The CDR3 loop spans 14 amino acids. CDR3 region: CASSRTGDYQPQHF. The CDR3 DNA sequence: TGTGCCAGCAGCCGGACAGGGGATTATCAGCCCCAGCATTTT.

A word on this clonotype: This could be a read error, since a much larger clone is one nucleotide away. In DNA, the CDR3 is TGTGCCAGCAGCCTTAGGGAATTCGACACCGGGGAGCTGTTTTTT. Its protein product is CASSLREFDTGELFF. V gene TRBV11-3 combines with J gene TRBJ2-2; D is undetermined. CDR3 length: 15 residues. V lost 5 bases and J lost 3, with 13 bases in between. CDR1 and CDR2 (germline): SGHNT, YENEEA.

This clonotype was found many times. V gene TRBV20-1 combines with J gene TRBJ2-1; D perhaps matches TRBD2 (7 bases). Germline CDR1 and CDR2: DFQATT and SNEGSKA (reference sequence). The CDR3 runs 13 residues. Trimming shortened V by 7 bases and J by 5 bases, and 15 bases separated the two germline ends. The CDR3 bases are TGCAGTGTACGGAGGGGGAGGGACAATGAGCAGTTCTTC. Translated: CSVRRGRDNEQFF.

Worth noting for this clonotype: One end of the junction does not line up with germline, which may come from a read error. V gene TRBV13 combines with J gene TRBJ1-5; D is perhaps TRBD1 (5 bases). This CDR3 has 13 amino acids. The germline gives CDR1 PRHDT, CDR2 FYEKMQ (reference sequence). In DNA form, the CDR3 reads TGTGCCAGCAGCCAGGGACCAAGCCAGCCCCAGCGTTTT. Translated: CASSQGPSQPQRF.

This clonotype showed up just once. This clone may be a read error of a much larger clone one base away. This chain links TRBV4-1 with TRBJ1-1, with 8 bases fitting TRBD1. CDR3 length: 15 amino acids. From germline, CDR1 is MGHRA and CDR2 YSYEKL. The CDR3 bases are TGCACCAGCAGCCGACCCGGGACAGGGAACACTGAAGCTTTCTTT. It codes for CTSSRPGTGNTEAFF.

The chain joins TRBV11-2 to TRBJ1-5; 7 nucleotides align to TRBD1. V gave up 5 bases and J gave up 4 bases; unmatched junction bases: 11. Germline CDR1 and CDR2: SGHAT and FQNNGV. The CDR3 runs 16 residues. The CDR3 spells CASSPRTDRVNQPQHF. The CDR3 DNA follows: TGTGCCAGCAGCCCACGAACCGACAGGGTGAATCAGCCCCAGCATTTT.

At least ten counts were recorded for this clonotype. CDR3 amino acids: CASSSGPTAYNEQFF. For the CDR3, the DNA is TGTGCCAGCAGCTCGGGCCCTACCGCCTACAATGAGCAGTTCTTC. The chain combines TRBV7-6 with TRBJ2-1; D gene uncertain. V lost 4 bases and J 2 bases, leaving 12 bases between the germline ends. CDR3 length: 15 amino acids. Per germline, CDR1 SGHVS and CDR2 FNYEAQ.

This clonotype appeared a few times. The rearrangement uses TRBV28 and TRBJ2-1, with 7 positions matching TRBD2. Trimming at V came to 4 bases and at J to 3 bases, leaving 3 bases not matched to a gene. The CDR3 extends over 14 amino acids. Per the germline V gene, CDR1 is MDHEN and CDR2 is SYDVKM. The chain's CDR3 is CASSYSGFYNEQFF. The CDR3 nucleotides are TGTGCCAGCAGTTATAGCGGGTTCTACAATGAGCAGTTCTTC.

This clonotype was detected many times. The genes are TRBV6-5 and TRBJ2-5; weak D call: TRBD2 (6 bases). CDR1 MNHEY and CDR2 SVGAGI come from the germline V gene. V was shortened by 2 bases and J by 5 bases, with 15 bases between the two germline ends. CDR3 size: 15 residues. The CDR3 region has the DNA TGTGCCAGCAGTTACGATCTAGCGTGGGGGGAGACCCAGTACTTC. This codes for CASSYDLAWGETQYF.

DNA for the CDR3: TGCGCCAGCAGCCAAAGTAGCGGTACAGGCAATCAGCCCCAGCATTTT. Translated: CASSQSSGTGNQPQHF. This chain links TRBV4-3 with TRBJ1-5; D remains unclear. The CDR3 totals 16 residues. V dropped 2 bases and J dropped 2 bases, with 13 bases sitting between them. Germline CDR1 and CDR2: LGHNA and YSLEER.

This clonotype has a handful of counts. This chain joins TRBV29-1 and TRBJ2-2; the match to TRBD2 covers 7 bases. From germline, CDR1 is SQVTM and CDR2 ANQGSEA. V was pared by 5 bases and J by 2 bases, with 5 bases of the junction left unmatched. This CDR3 spans 14 amino acids. CDR3 in DNA: TGCAGCGTTCGTTCGGGACTAAACACCGGGGAGCTGTTTTTT. Encoded protein: CSVRSGLNTGELFF.

The rearrangement links TRBV9 to TRBJ2-7; D possibly uses TRBD1 or TRBD2 (5 bases each). Per germline, CDR1 SGDLS and CDR2 YYNGEE. The CDR3 is 15 residues long. With 6 bases removed from V and 0 bases from J, the gap between germline ends came to 16 bases. CDR3 residues: CASNTGTSSSYEQYV. DNA of the CDR3: TGTGCCAGCAACACCGGGACGTCAAGCTCCTACGAGCAGTACGTC.

This clonotype was counted at least ten times. The chain uses TRBV7-9 and TRBJ1-2; D uncertain. The CDR3 sequence is 13 residues long. Germline CDR1 reads SEHNR; CDR2 reads FQNEAQ (reference sequence). V lost 7 bases to trimming and J lost 1 base, with 10 bases between them. CDR3 residues: CASTSGDNYGYTF. In DNA, the CDR3 is TGTGCCAGCACCTCCGGGGATAACTATGGCTACACCTTC.